This entry features one T cell receptor (beta chain) sequence. Its antigen is not identified. The data originate from a study of T cell repertoires in cytomegalovirus infection. Study in general: HLA-B-restricted CMV epitopes that are well studied were used alongside recently identified HLA-C-restricted ones. Public TCR beta signatures provided an indication of both CMV infection and a matching HLA type.

TCRdb re-called the reads with MiXCR, one entry per CDR3 protein. There are approximately 590,000 distinct CDR3 sequences in the sample; roughly 43% occur only once, and more than 40% lies in the top ten. Study-wide points: Cumulative frequency of public TCR beta families picked out carriers of CMV plus the relevant HLA. Across the ex vivo response, the dominant clonotypes were HLA-C-restricted CMV-specific TCR beta clonotypes.

V was cut by 3 bases and J by 6 bases, with 8 bases left in between. Germline V gives CDR1 ENHRY, CDR2 SYGVKD. This CDR3 comprises 12 residues. Sequenced material: cultured PBMCs, taken from culture after CMV antigen stimulation. This chain uses TRBV10-3 with TRBJ1-2; no clear D. This TCR was recovered from a human donor in good health (CMV status not recorded). Some clones in this sample may be carry-over from other donors' samples. This CDR3 is CAISEVRNGYTF. CDR3 DNA: TGTGCCATCAGTGAAGTGAGAAATGGCTACACCTTC.